The T cell receptor (beta chain) described here comes from a study of cytomegalovirus exposure and HLA in healthy donors. Study observations and caveats: The Asian-associated ancestry cluster reportedly had fewer N-insertions than the 666-donor mean in a later analysis.

PCR was performed using 60 Vbeta and 13 Jbeta primers. Clones were read by immunoSEQ multiplex PCR, and TCRdb kept only the in-frame ones, dropping some. The table includes 150,000 to 200,000 clones, more than 60% detected once. As regards this clone: Its antigen is not identified.

The germline V gene encodes CDR1 MNHEY and CDR2 SMNVEV (reference sequence). V lost 4 bases, J lost 9 bases, and 16 bases lay in between. The CDR3 has 14 amino acids. The TCR was taken from a man aged 18 to 29 in good health and CMV-seropositive. The sample taken for sequencing was PBMCs. The rearrangement uses TRBV27 and TRBJ1-5, with D perhaps matching TRBD1 (5 bases). The chain's CDR3 is CASSSNQPRGPQHF. CDR3 in DNA: TGTGCCAGCAGTTCAAACCAACCAAGGGGGCCCCAGCATTTT.